These 5 T cell receptor beta chains share one sample of origin, sequenced in a study of vaccination and CD4 T cells after COVID-19. The study sequenced cultured CD4+ T cell DNA using the Oncomine TCR Beta short-read assay. Using its own MiXCR run on the PCR reads, TCRdb lists one record per CDR3 protein. Here the sample spans approximately 13,000 distinct CDR3 sequences, around 60% being singletons. For these TCRs, the target antigens are not known. Treatment: roughly 10-day PBMC culture with coronavirus spike peptide pools or control peptides (ViraFEST assay). Sequencing was carried out using CD4+ T cells from blood, cultured in vitro. The receptors here all came from a human donor who had recovered from COVID-19.

In its sample, this clonotype was seen once. The chain has TRBV7-9 and TRBJ1-1; D call uncertain. The CDR3 totals 13 residues. Germline loops: CDR1 SEHNR, CDR2 FQNEAQ (reference sequence). The V and J ends lost 2 bases and 3 bases respectively, with 7 bases between them. The DNA of the CDR3 is TGTGCCAGCAGCTTAATGGGTGACACTGAAGCTTTCTTT. Protein: CASSLMGDTEAFF.

The chain is built from TRBV4-1 and TRBJ2-7; 7 nucleotides agree with TRBD1. Germline-derived CDR1 and CDR2 are MGHRA and YSYEKL. J was trimmed by 2 bases and V by 0 bases; bases with no gene match: 10. This CDR3 has 17 residues. CDR3 coding DNA: TGCGCCAGCAGCCAAGATCTGGCCAGGGGGAAAACCTACGAGCAGTACTTC. Its protein product is CASSQDLARGKTYEQYF.

This clonotype was seen a few times. The chain uses TRBV7-2 and TRBJ2-3; D could derive from TRBD1 or TRBD2 (6 bases each). This CDR3 is 15 amino acids long. Trimming stripped 5 bases from V and 2 bases from J, with 14 bases between. Per the germline V gene, CDR1 is SGHTA and CDR2 is FQGNSA. CDR3 in amino acids: CASSRGTPTTDTQYF. The CDR3 DNA follows: TGTGCCAGCAGCCGCGGGACACCGACCACAGATACGCAGTATTTT.

The V call is TRBV11-2, the J call TRBJ1-2; D might be TRBD1 (6 bases). The V end was cut by 5 bases, the J end by 0 bases, with 19 bases between. CDR1 and CDR2 (germline): SGHAT, FQNNGV. This CDR3 spans 17 amino acids. CDR3 sequence: CASSLGARTDANYGYTF. In DNA, the CDR3 is TGTGCCAGCAGCCTAGGAGCAAGGACAGACGCTAACTATGGCTACACCTTC.

This clonotype turned up a few times. The rearrangement uses TRBV24-1 and TRBJ1-5; D is unclear. Germline V CDR1 and CDR2: KGHDR, SFDVKD. The CDR3 has 13 residues. V lost 7 bases and J lost 5, with 11 bases in between. The CDR3 here is CATSPGADQPQHF. The CDR3 nucleotides read TGTGCCACCAGCCCGGGCGCAGATCAGCCCCAGCATTTT.